One sample yielded the 28 T cell receptor beta chains listed below, sequenced in a study of tumor-infiltrating lymphocytes in primary liver carcinoma. Extraction of RNA together with DNA used about 17-30 mg of unsorted bulk tissue. Synthesis of TCR beta cDNA was carried out from 450 to 500 ng total RNA with a constant-region primer. Slightly modified ARM-PCR with three nested multiplex PCR rounds yielded TCR beta libraries. TRBV1-TRBV30 forward and Cbeta reverse primers drove the first two roughly 9-cycle rounds. TCRdb redid the calling of the multiplex PCR reads with MiXCR, one entry per CDR3 protein. Of around 40,000 distinct CDR3 sequences in the sample, around 72% were seen once. Sequencing was carried out using liver tumor tissue from sampling region 2. Noted subset: tumor region T2, inferior pole. The receptors were sampled from a man aged 40-55 years with primary liver carcinoma and hepatitis B virus infection.

Concerning this clonotype itself: The junction shows a germline mismatch at one end, possibly a read error. V usage is TRBV29-1 and J usage is TRBJ2-3, with TRBD2 as a possible D gene (6 bases). Germline V lookup: CDR1 SQVTM, CDR2 ANQGSEA. The CDR3 extends over 15 amino acids. The CDR3 protein is CSARGRDFFTGTQYF. The CDR3, as DNA: TGCAGCGCTAGGGGAAGGGACTTCTTCACAGGTACGCAGTATTTT.

About this clonotype itself: Without the conserved terminal phenylalanine or tryptophan, this CDR3 likely stems from a read error. The chain is built from TRBV30 and TRBJ1-1; D is possibly TRBD1 (5 bases). There are 13 residues in the CDR3. Germline loops: CDR1 GTSNPN, CDR2 SVGIG (reference sequence). CDR3 loop: CAWTPGPNTEAFI. CDR3 nucleotides: TGTGCCTGGACCCCGGGGCCGAACACAGAAGCTTTCATT.

A remark on this clonotype: The CDR3 end shows no conserved phenylalanine or tryptophan, and so a read error is likely. The rearrangement joins TRBV5-4 to TRBJ2-2, with TRBD2 matching 7 bases. CDR1 and CDR2 (germline): SGHNT, YYREEE (reference sequence). The CDR3 is 15 residues long. CDR3 nucleotides: TGTGCCAGCAGCTCGACTAGCACGAACACCGAGGAGCTGTTTTTA. This sequence encodes CASSSTSTNTEELFL.

The chain couples TRBV11-2 to TRBJ2-3; a possible D gene is TRBD2 (5 bases). Germline CDR1 is SGHAT and CDR2 is FQNNGV. V was shortened by 0 bases and J by 3 bases, with 16 bases between the two germline ends. CDR3 length: 17 residues. CDR3 nucleotides: TGTGCCAGCAGCTTAGATCCGGAGGAGACAAGTACAGATACGCAGTATTTT. This encodes CASSLDPEETSTDTQYF.

V usage is TRBV28 and J usage is TRBJ2-1; D not certain. Per germline, CDR1 MDHEN and CDR2 SYDVKM. The CDR3 is made up of 14 amino acids. CDR3 region: CGTGRGRLYNEQFF. CDR3 bases: TGTGGCACCGGTCGTGGGCGTTTATACAATGAGCAGTTCTTC.

The J gene is TRBJ2-7, the V gene TRBV29-1; 7 nucleotides align to TRBD1. The CDR3 covers 14 residues. Unmatched junction bases numbered 21, after V lost 6 bases and J lost 13 bases. In germline, CDR1 is SQVTM, CDR2 ANQGSEA. CDR3 coding DNA: TGCAGCGTACAAGTTATAGGGGGCGAGGGAGAGCGATACTTC. This codes for CSVQVIGGEGERYF.

Details on this clonotype: The conserved final phenylalanine or tryptophan is absent from the CDR3, which likely points to a read error. The limits of the CDR3 on the DNA are not certain, so only TCRdb's listed CDR3 is given. V gene TRBV12-3 or TRBV12-4 combines with J gene TRBJ1-1. The CDR3 numbers 13 amino acids, ends counted. CDR3 loop: CASSFGMNTEVFL.

About this clonotype itself: Since no conserved phenylalanine or tryptophan closes the CDR3, a read error is the likely cause. The V gene is TRBV4-3, the J gene TRBJ2-3; D is undetermined. There are 15 residues in the CDR3. The germline CDR1 and CDR2 sequences are LGHNA and YSLEER. CDR3 residues: CASSLWSLSTDTQYS. DNA for the CDR3: TGCGCCAGTAGCCTTTGGTCTCTAAGCACAGATACGCAGTATTCT.

For this clonotype: Because the CDR3 is missing its conserved closing phenylalanine or tryptophan, this is likely a read error. For the CDR3, the DNA is TGCACCAGCAGCTTGAACGGCCGTGCTAGCATAGATACGCAGTATTAT. This encodes CTSSLNGRASIDTQYY. This chain uses TRBV5-1 with TRBJ2-3; possibly TRBD2 for D (5 bases). Germline CDR1 reads SGHRS; CDR2 reads YFSETQ. The CDR3 is made up of 16 amino acids.

This rearrangement joins TRBV11-2 to TRBJ2-7; 8 bases align to TRBD2. CDR1 and CDR2 from the germline V gene are SGHAT and FQNNGV. This CDR3 contains 15 residues. CDR3 coding DNA: TGTAGCAGCAGCTTAGTTAGCGGGGTTGACTACGAGCAGTACTTC. Translating gives CSSSLVSGVDYEQYF.

Concerning this clonotype: The junction and the germline gene differ at one end; a read error may be behind it. The chain uses TRBV12-3 or TRBV12-4 and TRBJ2-2; TRBD2 might be the D (7 bases). This CDR3 has 18 amino acids. The CDR3 here is CVSSFPTGGLANTGELFF. In DNA form, the CDR3 reads TGTGTCAGCAGTTTCCCCACGGGGGGCTTAGCGAACACAGGGGAGCTGTTTTTT.

Concerning this clonotype: One junction end does not reproduce the germline sequence, and a read error may be involved. J is TRBJ1-1 and V is TRBV29-1, with D possibly TRBD1 on 5 matching bases. The CDR3 runs to 15 residues. Per germline, CDR1 SQVTM and CDR2 ANQGSEA. The CDR3 DNA sequence: TGCAGCGTCTGCGCAGGGTGGGGTATGAACACTGAAGCTCTCTTT. Amino acid sequence: CSVCAGWGMNTEALF.

Ten or more counts support this clonotype. Relative to the germline gene, one junction end is altered; a read error may explain this. The chain couples TRBV28 to TRBJ2-1, with 8 bases matching TRBD2. The CDR3 contains 14 residues. From germline, CDR1 is MDHEN and CDR2 SYDVKM. The CDR3 region has the DNA TGTGCCAGCATTTTAACTAGCGGCTACAATGAGCAGTTCTTC. It yields the protein CASILTSGYNEQFF.

This clonotype was picked up many times. This may stem from a read error, because a much larger clone lies one nucleotide away. This likely comes from a read error, as the CDR3 has no conserved phenylalanine or tryptophan at its end. The chain carries TRBV5-1 and TRBJ2-2; 11 bases agree with TRBD2. The V segment lost 2 bases and the J segment 1 base; nucleotides outside the gene matches: 4. Germline V CDR1 and CDR2: SGHRS, YFSETQ. The CDR3 has 17 amino acids. CDR3 bases: TGCGCCAGCAGCTTCGAAACTAGCGGGAGGAACACCGGGGAGCTGTTTTCT. Residues: CASSFETSGRNTGELFS.

For this clonotype: The junction differs from germline at one of its ends, possibly a read error. The gene calls are TRBV11-2 and TRBJ2-6; possible D gene TRBD2, 5 bases. Looked up from germline, CDR1 is SGHAT and CDR2 is FQNNGV. The CDR3 length is 15 residues. The CDR3 loop reads CATQRPCSGVNVLTF. CDR3 nucleotides: TGTGCCACCCAGCGGCCGTGCTCTGGGGTCAACGTCCTGACCTTC. The whole variable domain, remainder taken from reference TRBV11-2 and TRBJ2-6, is EAGVAQSPRYKIIEKRQSVAFWCNPISGHATLYWYQQILGQGPKLLIQFQNNGVVDDSQLPKDRFSAERLKGVDSTLKIQPAKLEDSAVYLCATQRPCSGVNVLTFGAGSRLTVL.

Regarding this clonotype: The final CDR3 position lacks the conserved phenylalanine or tryptophan, pointing to a likely read error. This rearrangement joins TRBV11-1 to TRBJ1-6, with D possibly TRBD1 on 6 matching bases. CDR1 and CDR2 (germline): SGHAT, FQDESV (reference sequence). This CDR3 contains 13 residues. The CDR3 DNA sequence: TGCGCCAGCAGCGGGACACTGGTTTCACCCCTCCACTCT. Its protein product is CASSGTLVSPLHS.

The genes are TRBV6-5 and TRBJ2-3; 7 positions match TRBD2. The CDR3 extends over 11 amino acids. Germline V gene data show CDR1 as MNHEY and CDR2 as SVGAGI. The CDR3 reads CVNTLGGKQYF. For the CDR3, the DNA is TGTGTCAACACCCTCGGGGGGAAGCAGTATTTT.

This clonotype appeared a single time. One junction end does not reproduce the germline sequence, and a read error may be involved. The chain carries TRBV6-1 and TRBJ2-1; 13 nucleotides align to TRBD2. Germline V gene lookup returns CDR1 MNHNS and CDR2 SASEGT. The CDR3 is made up of 15 amino acids. CDR3 amino acids: CVSIGGLAGHYEQFF. The CDR3, as DNA: TGTGTCAGCATAGGGGGACTAGCGGGGCATTATGAGCAGTTCTTC.

V and J are TRBV6-2 or TRBV6-3 and TRBJ1-2, with 7 nucleotides matching TRBD1. Germline-derived CDR1 and CDR2 are MNHEY and SVGEGT. The CDR3 loop spans 13 amino acids. The CDR3, as DNA: TGTGTCAACAACGCCGGGACAGCCTATGGCTACACCTTC. Its protein product is CVNNAGTAYGYTF.

Notes on this clonotype: A junction boundary mismatches the germline segment, possibly from a read error. The rearrangement joins TRBV10-3 to TRBJ1-5; D is uncertain. CDR3 length: 13 residues. Germline V gene sequence: CDR1 ENHRY, CDR2 SYGVKD. The CDR3 loop reads CAFSESTGQPRHF. CDR3 bases: TGTGCCTTCAGTGAGTCGACGGGTCAGCCCCGGCATTTT.

Of note for this clonotype: This CDR3 fails to terminate in the conserved phenylalanine or tryptophan, so it likely reflects a read error. This chain links TRBV11-1 with TRBJ2-1, with 8 bases identical to TRBD1. This CDR3 has 16 residues. Germline values: CDR1 SGHAT, CDR2 FQDESV (reference sequence). The CDR3 loop is CASSLGQASSYSEQFV. In nucleotides, the CDR3 is TGTGCCAGCAGCTTGGGACAGGCCAGCTCTTACAGTGAGCAGTTCGTC.

This clonotype was observed a handful of times. The V call is TRBV30, the J call TRBJ2-6; D gene ambiguous. The CDR3 covers 12 residues. Germline lookup yields CDR1 GTSNPN and CDR2 SVGIG (reference sequence). The germline V and J ends were trimmed by 8 bases and 0 bases, with 5 bases remaining between them. CDR3 nucleotide sequence: TGTGCCCCCCCCTCTGGGGCCAACGTCCTGACTTTC. Protein sequence: CAPPSGANVLTF.

This rearrangement joins TRBV20-1 to TRBJ2-3; 9 bases line up with TRBD2. Germline CDR1 reads DFQATT; CDR2 reads SNEGSKA (reference sequence). Trimming took 3 bases from V and 15 from J; bases not matched to a gene: 22. The CDR3 extends over 16 amino acids. The CDR3 sequence: CSASRAGGSSTDMQYF. The CDR3 region has the DNA TGCAGTGCTAGTAGAGCGGGAGGTTCTAGCACAGATATGCAATATTTT.

This clonotype was recorded a few times. One end of the junction is discordant with germline, which a read error may explain. This sequence joins TRBV11-2 and TRBJ1-5; D unresolved. The CDR3 runs to 14 residues. Germline CDR1 SGHAT, CDR2 FQNNGV. In DNA, the CDR3 is TGTGTCAGCAGCCCCCAGGACCCTAATCAGCCCCAGCATTTT. Its translation: CVSSPQDPNQPQHF.

This sequence joins TRBV21-1 and TRBJ2-3; no check of the table's D call, TRBD2, against the DNA was made. TRBV21-1 is designated a pseudogene. CDR3 length: 15 amino acids. The CDR3 DNA reads as TGTGCCAGCATCCTTATAGGGGAGTGCACAGATACGCAGTATTTT. This translates into CASILIGECTDTQYF.

V and J are TRBV12-3 or TRBV12-4 and TRBJ2-3; the D gene is possibly TRBD2 (6 bases). The CDR3 loop spans 14 amino acids. Between the trimmed V and J ends, which lost 3 bases and 6 bases, there was a span of 13 bases. The CDR3 loop is CASSLPSEWDTQYF. In DNA, the CDR3 is TGTGCCAGCAGTTTGCCTAGCGAGTGGGATACGCAGTATTTT.

Notes on this clonotype: One junction end does not reproduce the germline sequence, and a read error may be involved. The CDR3 DNA sequence: TGCGCCAGCAGTTTGGGACAGGGAGATGTCAATGACCAGTTCTTC. Translated: CASSLGQGDVNDQFF. The rearrangement uses TRBV12-3 or TRBV12-4 and TRBJ2-1; 9 nucleotides match TRBD1. CDR3 size: 15 residues.

About this clonotype: A much larger clone lies one base from this, so it may be a read error. This CDR3 is missing its conserved last phenylalanine or tryptophan, likely due to a read error. The chain employs TRBV20-1 and TRBJ1-1; D is undetermined. The germline V gene encodes CDR1 DFQATT and CDR2 SNEGSKA (reference sequence). Trimming shortened V by 5 bases and J by 0 bases, and 10 bases separated the two germline ends. The CDR3 totals 13 residues. The CDR3 DNA follows: TGCAGTGCTCCCATCTTCTTGAACACTGAAGCTTTCCTT. This codes for CSAPIFLNTEAFL.